Below are 30 T cell receptor beta chains sequenced from a single sample in a study of response to subunit inactivated influenza vaccine. TCRdb re-called the RT-PCR reads with MiXCR, one entry per CDR3 protein. The sample lists roughly 500,000 distinct CDR3 sequences, under 30% occurring once. The sample was also reused in another study, on T cells expressing NK-cell markers. This second study says: Template switching by 5'RACE with UMIs generated the TCR beta cDNA.

The material was CD4+ T cells sorted from PBMCs, obtained roughly 13 days after vaccination. All receptors come from a man aged 45-60 years who received an inactivated influenza vaccine.

This chain links TRBV3-1 with TRBJ2-7; D assignment may be TRBD1 or TRBD2 (5 bases each). V lost 8 bases to trimming and J lost 7 bases, with 21 bases between them. Germline V gives CDR1 LGHDT, CDR2 YNNKEL (reference sequence). The CDR3 runs 14 residues. The CDR3 reads CASGPRGEKGEQYF. CDR3 nucleotides: TGTGCCAGCGGACCCCGGGGAGAGAAGGGGGAGCAGTACTTC.

In this sample, this clonotype turned up a few times. This chain links TRBV5-4 with TRBJ2-2; no clear D. CDR3 length: 16 amino acids. Trimming pared 0 bases from V and 2 bases from J, leaving 11 bases between. Germline CDR1 is SGHNT and CDR2 is YYREEE (reference sequence). CDR3 in DNA: TGTGCCAGCAGCTTGGAACTCCAGCCTAACACCGGGGAGCTGTTTTTT. Encoded protein: CASSLELQPNTGELFF.

The chain joins TRBV9 to TRBJ1-2; D may be TRBD1 (6 bases). V lost 3 bases and J lost 6, with 18 bases in between. CDR3 length: 15 residues. Germline assignment: CDR1 SGDLS and CDR2 YYNGEE. CDR3 amino acids: CASSAKQGVNNGYTF. In DNA form, the CDR3 reads TGTGCCAGCAGCGCAAAACAGGGAGTTAATAATGGCTACACCTTC. The full variable domain, its missing parts supplied by reference TRBV9 and TRBJ1-2, is DSGVTQTPKHLITATGQRVTLRCSPRSGDLSVYWYQQSLDQGLQFLIQYYNGEERAKGNILERFSAQQFPDLHSELNLSSLELGDSALYFCASSAKQGVNNGYTFGSGTRLTVV.

The V call is TRBV15, the J call TRBJ1-6; D is uncertain. CDR1 is LNHNV and CDR2 is YYDKDF in the germline V gene (reference sequence). The CDR3 covers 15 residues. V was pared by 3 bases and J by 7 bases, with 13 bases between. The CDR3 is CATSRKYAKNSPLHF. For the CDR3, the DNA is TGTGCCACCAGCAGGAAGTACGCTAAGAATTCACCCCTCCACTTT.

This clonotype was recorded a few times. This sequence joins TRBV24-1 and TRBJ2-1, with TRBD2 matching 9 bases. This CDR3 is built from 16 residues. The trim removed 4 bases at V and 9 bases at J, leaving 12 bases unmatched. Germline V CDR1 and CDR2: KGHDR, SFDVKD. CDR3 residues: CATSDRVREGLGEQFF. The CDR3 DNA is TGTGCCACCAGTGACCGTGTGCGGGAGGGCCTGGGTGAGCAGTTCTTC.

The gene calls are TRBV4-3 and TRBJ2-5; D remains unclear. The germline CDR1 and CDR2 sequences are LGHNA and YSLEER. With 0 bases removed from V and 1 base from J, the gap between germline ends came to 9 bases. The CDR3 is made up of 15 amino acids. The DNA of the CDR3 is TGCGCCAGCAGCCAAGATCTAAGTCGCCAAGAGACCCAGTACTTC. This gives the protein CASSQDLSRQETQYF.

The V gene is TRBV24-1, the J gene TRBJ2-2; no reliable D call. Germline V gives CDR1 KGHDR, CDR2 SFDVKD. With 7 bases removed from V and 0 bases from J, the gap between germline ends came to 8 bases. The CDR3 is 14 residues long. The DNA of the CDR3 is TGTGCCACCAGGCCGAACGCGAACACCGGGGAGCTGTTTTTT. Residues: CATRPNANTGELFF.

This sequence joins TRBV12-3 or TRBV12-4 and TRBJ2-7, with a tentative D call TRBD2 (6 bases). V lost 3 bases and J lost 2, with 8 bases in between. CDR3 length: 13 residues. The CDR3 DNA reads as TGTGCCAGCAGTTTTGGGAGGACCTACGAGCAGTACTTC. It translates to CASSFGRTYEQYF.

The chain uses TRBV4-2 and TRBJ2-4; D not resolved. Per the germline V gene, CDR1 is LGHNA and CDR2 is YNFKEQ. This CDR3 has 16 residues. Trimming took off 4 bases at V and 0 bases at J, with 13 bases between the two ends. In nucleotides, the CDR3 is TGTGCCAGCAGCCTTCTACTTGACGTAGCCAAAAACATTCAGTACTTC. As protein: CASSLLLDVAKNIQYF.

The rearrangement links TRBV11-2 to TRBJ1-3; TRBD1 might be the D (5 bases). This CDR3 is 14 amino acids long. The germline V gene has CDR1 SGHAT and CDR2 FQNNGV. V was cut by 5 bases and J by 4 bases, with 12 bases left in between. CDR3 coding DNA: TGTGCCAGCAGCCTAGGACATCCGGGAAACACCATATATTTT. Residues: CASSLGHPGNTIYF.

The gene calls are TRBV7-2 and TRBJ1-2, with 8 bases fitting TRBD1. The CDR3 consists of 16 residues. Per germline, CDR1 SGHTA and CDR2 FQGNSA. V shed 1 base and J 3 bases; nucleotides not matched to a gene: 7. CDR3: CASSLGAGGQDYGYTF. In DNA form, the CDR3 reads TGTGCCAGCAGCTTAGGGGCAGGGGGCCAGGACTATGGCTACACCTTC.

This clonotype was picked up a small number of times. The V call is TRBV20-1, the J call TRBJ2-1; TRBD2 agrees at 15 bases. The CDR3 is 14 residues long. Germline trimming cut 2 bases from V and 10 bases from J; bases unmatched to any gene: 3. CDR1 is DFQATT, CDR2 SNEGSKA, per germline (reference sequence). This chain's CDR3 is CSARRGTSGGEQFF. In nucleotides, the CDR3 is TGCAGTGCTAGACGCGGGACTAGCGGGGGGGAGCAGTTCTTC.

The V call is TRBV14, the J call TRBJ1-2; 9 positions agree with TRBD1. V was clipped by 5 bases and J by 1 base; unmatched bases: 5. This CDR3 has 15 amino acids. Per germline, CDR1 SGHDN and CDR2 FVKESK. CDR3 protein: CASSSGTGNNYGYTF. CDR3 bases: TGTGCCAGCAGCTCCGGGACAGGGAATAACTATGGCTACACCTTC.

This clonotype was recorded a few times. The chain uses TRBV28 and TRBJ2-5; tentatively, D is TRBD1 (5 bases). Looked up from germline, CDR1 is MDHEN and CDR2 is SYDVKM. The CDR3 length is 14 residues. Between the trimmed V and J ends, which lost 6 bases and 9 bases, there was a span of 20 bases. The CDR3 region has the DNA TGTGCCAGCAGCCCAGTGGAAGGGGTCCGGGCCCAGTACTTC. This translates into CASSPVEGVRAQYF.

This chain connects TRBV7-3 to TRBJ2-3; D is perhaps TRBD1 (6 bases). Germline assignment: CDR1 SGHTA and CDR2 FQGTGA. The V and J ends lost 5 bases and 0 bases respectively, with 12 bases between them. The CDR3 is 15 amino acids. The CDR3 nucleotides are TGTGCCAGCAGCGAAACGGGACATAGCACAGATACGCAGTATTTT. Translating gives CASSETGHSTDTQYF.

J is TRBJ1-2 and V is TRBV3-1; D is possibly TRBD1 (5 bases). The CDR3 extends over 13 amino acids. Trimming stripped 3 bases from V and 4 bases from J, with 9 bases between. The germline gives CDR1 LGHDT, CDR2 YNNKEL (reference sequence). The CDR3, as DNA: TGTGCCAGCAGCCACCGGGACGGCTATGGCTACACCTTC. Its translation: CASSHRDGYGYTF.

The genes are TRBV2 and TRBJ2-5; TRBD1 agrees at 10 bases. Germline CDR1 SNHLY, CDR2 FYNNEI. CDR3 length: 14 amino acids. Losses at the gene ends were 3 bases for V and 4 bases for J; bases not matched to a gene: 2. CDR3 bases: TGTGCCAGCAGTGAGGACAGGGGGGTAGAGACCCAGTACTTC. Its translation: CASSEDRGVETQYF.

The V call is TRBV30, the J call TRBJ2-7, with a possible D match to TRBD1 (5 bases). CDR1 and CDR2 (germline): GTSNPN, SVGIG (reference sequence). This CDR3 has 11 amino acids. The ends were cut back, 5 bases at V and 5 bases at J, with 10 bases in the middle. Here the CDR3 DNA reads TGTGCCTGGGGGGCGGCGGACGAGCAGTACTTC. This translates into CAWGAADEQYF.

The rearrangement joins TRBV12-3 or TRBV12-4 to TRBJ1-2; 9 bases are a match to TRBD1. The V gene end was trimmed by 5 bases and the J gene end by 5 bases; junction bases not matched to a gene: 3. The CDR3 runs to 13 residues. Here the CDR3 reads CASSIGTGYGYTF. In nucleotides, the CDR3 is TGTGCCAGCAGTATCGGGACAGGGTATGGCTACACCTTC.

At least ten counts were recorded for this clonotype. This chain links TRBV29-1 with TRBJ1-5, with no clear D. V lost 5 bases to trimming and J lost 3 bases, with 11 bases between them. Per germline, CDR1 SQVTM and CDR2 ANQGSEA. The length of the CDR3 is 13 residues. The CDR3 sequence: CSVSQETNQPQHF. CDR3 DNA sequence: TGCAGCGTTAGCCAGGAAACCAATCAGCCCCAGCATTTT.

This clonotype occurred a few times. The chain recombines TRBV6-2 or TRBV6-3 with TRBJ1-5, with D maybe TRBD1 (6 bases). V lost 7 bases to trimming and J lost 4 bases, with 11 bases between them. Per germline, CDR1 MNHEY and CDR2 SVGEGT. The CDR3 covers 13 residues. CDR3 loop: CASTAGVNQPQHF. CDR3 DNA sequence: TGTGCCAGCACGGCAGGGGTTAATCAGCCCCAGCATTTT.

This clonotype was picked up a small number of times. This chain's CDR3 is CSARDGRGYNEQFF. As DNA, the CDR3 is TGCAGTGCTAGAGATGGGCGGGGTTACAATGAGCAGTTCTTC. This chain connects TRBV20-1 to TRBJ2-1, with D possibly matching TRBD2 (6 bases). Deletions cut 0 bases from V and 4 bases from J, with 10 bases between. The germline V gene has CDR1 DFQATT and CDR2 SNEGSKA (reference sequence). The CDR3 spans 14 residues.

This clonotype was counted only a few times. This chain joins TRBV11-2 and TRBJ2-6; 11 bases agree with TRBD2. Germline V gene lookup returns CDR1 SGHAT and CDR2 FQNNGV. The CDR3 runs 17 residues. J lost 2 bases, V lost 2 bases, and 2 bases had no gene match. This CDR3 reads CASSLLLAGAGANVLTF. The CDR3 nucleotides read TGTGCCAGCAGCTTATTACTAGCGGGGGCTGGGGCCAACGTCCTGACTTTC.

The chain is built from TRBV7-2 and TRBJ1-2; possible D gene TRBD1, 5 bases. Germline V gene sequence: CDR1 SGHTA, CDR2 FQGNSA. The CDR3 has 16 amino acids. Trimming removed 4 bases from V and 2 bases from J, with 17 bases in between. The CDR3 coding sequence is TGTGCCAGCAGCTCCTGGGGGGGAGTCGGGAACTATGGCTACACCTTC. Protein product: CASSSWGGVGNYGYTF. The variable domain in full, completed from reference TRBV7-2 and TRBJ1-2, reads GAGVSQSPSNKVTEKGKDVELRCDPISGHTALYWYRQSLGQGLEFLIYFQGNSAPDKSGLPSDRFSAERTGGSVSTLTIQRTQQEDSAVYLCASSSWGGVGNYGYTFGSGTRLTVV.

The chain is built from TRBV11-2 and TRBJ2-1, with TRBD2 identical over 7 bases. The germline V gene has CDR1 SGHAT and CDR2 FQNNGV. The CDR3 consists of 16 residues. Trimming took 0 bases from V and 4 from J; bases not matched to a gene: 6. This chain's CDR3 is CASSLERLAHYNEQFF. The CDR3 DNA follows: TGTGCCAGCAGCTTAGAACGACTAGCACATTACAATGAGCAGTTCTTC.

This clonotype was counted only a few times. The CDR3 reads CASRGGSRLKGYEQYF. The CDR3 coding sequence is TGCGCCAGCAGGGGGGGTTCGAGACTAAAAGGATACGAGCAGTACTTC. The chain combines TRBV5-1 with TRBJ2-7; TRBD2 is a possible D gene (6 bases). This CDR3 contains 16 residues. From germline, CDR1 is SGHRS and CDR2 YFSETQ. V was clipped by 5 bases and J by 4 bases, with 22 bases between them. Looking up the rest from reference TRBV5-1 and TRBJ2-7 gives the full variable domain: KAGVTQTPRYLIKTRGQQVTLSCSPISGHRSVSWYQQTPGQGLQFLFEYFSETQRNKGNFPGRFSGRQFSNSRSEMNVSTLELGDSALYLCASRGGSRLKGYEQYFGPGTRLTVT.

V usage is TRBV20-1 and J usage is TRBJ1-4, with D tentatively TRBD1 (5 bases). Germline values: CDR1 DFQATT, CDR2 SNEGSKA (reference sequence). The V gene lost 4 bases and the J gene lost 8 bases, with 17 bases spanning the gap. The CDR3 extends over 14 amino acids. The CDR3: CSAIIRQGREKLFF. CDR3 sequence (DNA): TGCAGTGCTATTATCCGGCAGGGCAGAGAAAAACTGTTTTTT.

The chain combines TRBV7-9 with TRBJ2-7, with TRBD1 matching over 7 bases. The germline gives CDR1 SEHNR, CDR2 FQNEAQ (reference sequence). The CDR3 is 15 residues long. V shed 5 bases, J shed 2 bases, and the junction held 9 bases outside the gene matches. This chain's CDR3 is CASSGSRDSAYEQYF. The CDR3 nucleotides read TGTGCCAGCAGCGGATCCCGGGACAGTGCCTACGAGCAGTACTTC.

This clonotype was counted a few times. The V and J genes are TRBV4-1 and TRBJ2-5; D assignment may be TRBD1 or TRBD2 (6 bases each). Germline loops: CDR1 MGHRA, CDR2 YSYEKL. With 0 bases removed from V and 5 bases from J, the gap between germline ends came to 13 bases. The CDR3 totals 15 residues. CDR3 amino acids: CASSQDTRGRETQYF. In DNA form, the CDR3 reads TGCGCCAGCAGCCAAGATACCCGGGGGCGGGAGACCCAGTACTTC.

The CDR3 DNA is TGCGCCAGCAGTCCAGAACCTTCCTACAATGAGCAGTTCTTC. Amino acid sequence: CASSPEPSYNEQFF. This rearrangement joins TRBV4-3 to TRBJ2-1; no reliable D call. The V end lost 6 bases, the J end lost 1 base, and 10 bases lay between the germline ends. Germline CDR1 LGHNA, CDR2 YSLEER. This CDR3 region has 14 residues.